Reported below is one T cell receptor beta chain. The antigen is unknown. The CDR3 has 14 amino acids. Germline V CDR1 and CDR2: LGHDT, YNNKEL (reference sequence). V was shortened by 2 bases and J by 6 bases, with 12 bases between the two germline ends. This record belongs to a study of regulatory T cells in long-lasting Graves disease. Study results and caveats: TRBV28 was favored in persistent disease, as were TRBJ1-2 and TRBJ2-5.

Relying on iRepertoire HTBI primers and Arm-PCR of CDR3 regions, the team built TCR beta libraries. TCRdb called the multiplex PCR reads again in MiXCR, with one record for every CDR3 protein. Of about 620,000 distinct CDR3 sequences in the sample, 15% to 20% were seen once. Documented time point: newly diagnosed GD, antithyroid drugs for less than 3 months. The TCR library was prepared using RNA isolated from PBMCs. This same sample was also taken into another study, of T cells in Graves' hyperthyroidism and ophthalmopathy.

The sequenced sample was peripheral blood mononuclear cells (PBMCs), obtained at new diagnosis, from a patient treated with antithyroid drugs. The V gene is TRBV3-1, the J gene TRBJ2-3; D is unresolved. The source of this sequence is a woman younger than 45 with Graves disease. As DNA, the CDR3 is TGTGCCAGCAGCCAAAAGTCGGGTTCGGATACGCAGTATTTT. This gives the protein CASSQKSGSDTQYF.